A single sample gave rise to the 23 T cell receptor beta chains below, sequenced in a study of blood T cell repertoires in COVID-19. Sequencing was performed with immunoSEQ multiplex PCR; in TCRdb, only in-frame clones are kept and a portion is missing. The sample has roughly 100,000 clones, 75% to 90% seen once. Sequenced material: peripheral blood. Receptors originate from a human donor in a cohort sampled during active COVID-19.

Concerning this clone itself: This same CDR3 is encoded by further DNA sequences in the sample. V gene TRBV5-6 combines with J gene TRBJ1-2; D is ambiguous. The CDR3 extends over 15 amino acids. Trimming removed 6 bases at V and 1 base at J, with 16 bases between. CDR1 and CDR2 (germline): SGHDT, YYEEEE. The chain's CDR3 is CASTPGWEINYGYTF. The DNA of the CDR3 is TGTGCCAGCACCCCGGGATGGGAGATTAACTATGGCTACACCTTC.

The chain combines TRBV29-1 with TRBJ2-3; 8 bases match TRBD1. The CDR3 is 14 amino acids. The V segment lost 7 bases and the J segment 1 base; nucleotides outside the gene matches: 7. Germline CDR1 and CDR2: SQVTM and ANQGSEA. The DNA for the CDR3 is TGCAGCGAGCAGGGGGCGCAGGGCACAGATACGCAGTATTTT. Amino acid sequence: CSEQGAQGTDTQYF.

This rearrangement joins TRBV11-2 to TRBJ2-1; D perhaps matches TRBD2 (5 bases). Trimming left V 0 bases short and J 7 bases short, with 10 bases between. Looked up from germline, CDR1 is SGHAT and CDR2 is FQNNGV. CDR3 length equals 14 residues. The CDR3 protein is CASSLDWWENEQFF. The CDR3 bases are TGTGCCAGCAGCTTAGATTGGTGGGAGAATGAGCAGTTCTTC.

The genes are TRBV10-3 and TRBJ1-4; unclear D gene. This CDR3 is built from 14 residues. Germline loops: CDR1 ENHRY, CDR2 SYGVKD. V was pared by 0 bases and J by 8 bases, with 10 bases between. CDR3 bases: TGTGCCATCAGTGAGTCTGGCAGGTCCGAAAAACTGTTTTTT. Its protein product is CAISESGRSEKLFF.

This clone was counted a few times. The chain combines TRBV5-5 with TRBJ2-2; D remains unclear. This CDR3 contains 14 residues. Germline CDR1 is SGHKS and CDR2 is YYEKEE (reference sequence). Trimming pared 0 bases from V and 2 bases from J, leaving 5 bases between. CDR3 sequence (DNA): TGTGCCAGCAGCTTGGTGTCTAACACCGGGGAGCTGTTTTTT. Encoded protein: CASSLVSNTGELFF.

The chain recombines TRBV10-3 with TRBJ1-1; D perhaps matches TRBD1 (6 bases). There are 14 residues in the CDR3. CDR1 is ENHRY, CDR2 SYGVKD, per germline. V was pared by 5 bases and J by 0 bases, with 10 bases between. The CDR3, as DNA: TGTGCCATCAGTCAGAACAGGGTGAACACTGAAGCTTTCTTT. It yields the protein CAISQNRVNTEAFF.

V is TRBV27 and J is TRBJ1-2; D ambiguous. This CDR3 region has 13 residues. Germline V gene data show CDR1 as MNHEY and CDR2 as SMNVEV (reference sequence). Trimming took 4 bases from V and 1 from J, leaving 7 bases between them. The chain's CDR3 is CASSSEGNYGYTF. Written as DNA, the CDR3 is TGTGCCAGCAGTTCTGAGGGTAACTATGGCTACACCTTC.

This rearrangement joins TRBV9 to TRBJ1-1, with D possibly TRBD1 on 5 matching bases. V lost 0 bases and J 5 bases, leaving 11 bases between the germline ends. Germline V lookup: CDR1 SGDLS, CDR2 YYNGEE. The CDR3 consists of 14 residues. Here the CDR3 reads CASSVGPEGTEAFF. DNA of the CDR3: TGTGCCAGCAGCGTAGGTCCGGAGGGGACTGAAGCTTTCTTT.

The genes are TRBV2 and TRBJ2-1; 9 positions match TRBD2. This CDR3 region has 13 residues. Trimming took 5 bases from V and 10 from J; bases not matched to a gene: 6. Germline V CDR1 and CDR2: SNHLY, FYNNEI. This chain's CDR3 is CASSSAAGGEQFF. In DNA, the CDR3 is TGTGCCAGCAGTTCCGCAGCGGGGGGCGAGCAGTTCTTC.

The chain links TRBV7-8 to TRBJ1-1, with TRBD1 identical over 7 bases. CDR1 is SGHVS, CDR2 FQNEAQ, per germline. The V gene end was trimmed by 7 bases and the J gene end by 0 bases; junction bases not matched to a gene: 11. The length of the CDR3 is 16 residues. Here the CDR3 reads CASTPDRVRMNTEAFF. The CDR3 nucleotides read TGTGCCAGCACTCCAGACAGGGTCAGGATGAACACTGAAGCTTTCTTT.

V is TRBV11-2 and J is TRBJ2-5, with a possible D match to TRBD1 (5 bases). V lost 2 bases and J 7 bases, leaving 20 bases between the germline ends. CDR3 length equals 16 residues. Germline values: CDR1 SGHAT, CDR2 FQNNGV. CDR3 coding DNA: TGTGCCAGCAGCTTATATCCAGGGCTAAGATTTGGGACCCAGTACTTC. Its protein is CASSLYPGLRFGTQYF.

This rearrangement joins TRBV5-1 to TRBJ2-1; 9 bases line up with TRBD2. Germline CDR1 reads SGHRS; CDR2 reads YFSETQ. This CDR3 is built from 14 residues. V was clipped by 2 bases and J by 7 bases; unmatched bases: 4. The CDR3 protein is CASSFAGGANEQFF. DNA for the CDR3: TGCGCCAGCAGCTTTGCGGGGGGGGCGAATGAGCAGTTCTTC.

Points on this clone: This CDR3 is also generated by other DNA sequences in the sample. The rearrangement links TRBV29-1 to TRBJ1-2; 8 bases align to TRBD1. Trimming at V came to 6 bases and at J to 1 base, leaving 1 base not matched to a gene. Germline-derived CDR1 and CDR2 are SQVTM and ANQGSEA. The CDR3 contains 12 residues. For the CDR3, the DNA is TGCAGCGTAGGACAGGGTAACTATGGCTACACCTTC. This translates into CSVGQGNYGYTF.

The chain has TRBV6-1 and TRBJ2-5; D call uncertain. V lost 2 bases and J lost 1, with 5 bases in between. The CDR3 runs to 13 residues. The germline V gene encodes CDR1 MNHNS and CDR2 SASEGT. This chain's CDR3 is CASSEFIQETQYF. For the CDR3, the DNA is TGTGCCAGCAGTGAATTTATCCAAGAGACCCAGTACTTC.

The rearrangement joins TRBV4-3 to TRBJ2-2, with 9 bases fitting TRBD1. There are 16 residues in the CDR3. Germline V gene sequence: CDR1 LGHNA, CDR2 YSLEER. J lost 0 bases, V lost 1 base, and 0 bases had no gene match. The CDR3 region is CASSQGQGANTGELFF. As DNA, the CDR3 is TGCGCCAGCAGCCAAGGACAGGGGGCGAACACCGGGGAGCTGTTTTTT.

The gene calls are TRBV27 and TRBJ2-6; 12 bases agree with TRBD1. Germline CDR1 reads MNHEY; CDR2 reads SMNVEV (reference sequence). The CDR3 has 16 amino acids. V dropped 8 bases and J dropped 4; count of bases not matched to a gene: 6. The CDR3 sequence: CASGGTGGSGANVLTF. CDR3 in DNA: TGTGCCAGCGGGGGGACAGGGGGCTCCGGGGCCAACGTCCTGACTTTC.

CDR3 residues: CASSEGTVLYGYTF. The DNA of the CDR3 is TGTGCCAGCAGTGAAGGGACAGTCCTATATGGCTACACCTTC. V usage is TRBV6-1 and J usage is TRBJ1-2; perhaps TRBD1 as D (6 bases). There are 14 residues in the CDR3. Germline CDR1 reads MNHNS; CDR2 reads SASEGT. V was shortened by 1 base and J by 5 bases, with 11 bases between the two germline ends.

The rearrangement links TRBV18 to TRBJ1-1; 10 bases are shared with TRBD1. The germline V gene has CDR1 KGHSH and CDR2 LQKENI. CDR3 length: 14 residues. J gave up 4 bases and V 3 bases, and 2 bases lay outside the gene matches. CDR3 protein: CASSPRDRGTEAFF. The CDR3 coding sequence is TGTGCCAGCTCACCCCGGGACAGGGGCACTGAAGCTTTCTTT.

The chain combines TRBV27 with TRBJ1-6, with TRBD1 matching over 9 bases. Losses at the gene ends were 4 bases for V and 10 bases for J; bases not matched to a gene: 11. The CDR3 has 16 residues. The germline CDR1 and CDR2 sequences are MNHEY and SMNVEV (reference sequence). CDR3 DNA sequence: TGTGCCAGCAGTTCCCCCCCGGGACAGGGAGACTCACCCCTCCACTTT. Its translation is CASSSPPGQGDSPLHF.

The chain joins TRBV7-2 to TRBJ2-7; TRBD2 matches at 10 bases. J was trimmed by 8 bases and V by 1 base; bases with no gene match: 11. Germline V gives CDR1 SGHTA, CDR2 FQGNSA. CDR3 length: 16 residues. As DNA, the CDR3 is TGTGCCAGCAGCTTAGTTCCCCCAGCGGGGGGGCCACAGCAGTACTTC. Residues: CASSLVPPAGGPQQYF.

This chain connects TRBV5-1 to TRBJ2-1, with 7 bases that match TRBD2. CDR1 and CDR2 (germline): SGHRS, YFSETQ. The CDR3 runs 15 residues. The V segment lost 2 bases and the J segment 5 bases; nucleotides outside the gene matches: 7. The CDR3 sequence is CASSFGTNGDNEQFF. CDR3 sequence (DNA): TGCGCCAGCAGCTTTGGGACTAACGGGGACAATGAGCAGTTCTTC.

J is TRBJ2-3 and V is TRBV5-1; tentatively, D is TRBD2 (6 bases). V was pared by 2 bases and J by 5 bases, with 12 bases between. The CDR3 covers 14 residues. In germline, CDR1 is SGHRS, CDR2 YFSETQ. The CDR3 DNA reads TGCGCCAGCAGCTTTAGCGGTGGGGTAGATACGCAGTATTTT. The encoded protein is CASSFSGGVDTQYF.

This chain links TRBV7-2 with TRBJ1-2, with 9 bases lining up with TRBD1. The CDR3 is 15 amino acids. Germline lookup yields CDR1 SGHTA and CDR2 FQGNSA. After removal of 5 bases from V and 5 bases from J, the junction contained 9 bases not matched to a gene. CDR3 DNA sequence: TGTGCCAGCAGCCCTCCGGGCGGGACAGGGTATGGCTACACCTTC. It is translated as CASSPPGGTGYGYTF.